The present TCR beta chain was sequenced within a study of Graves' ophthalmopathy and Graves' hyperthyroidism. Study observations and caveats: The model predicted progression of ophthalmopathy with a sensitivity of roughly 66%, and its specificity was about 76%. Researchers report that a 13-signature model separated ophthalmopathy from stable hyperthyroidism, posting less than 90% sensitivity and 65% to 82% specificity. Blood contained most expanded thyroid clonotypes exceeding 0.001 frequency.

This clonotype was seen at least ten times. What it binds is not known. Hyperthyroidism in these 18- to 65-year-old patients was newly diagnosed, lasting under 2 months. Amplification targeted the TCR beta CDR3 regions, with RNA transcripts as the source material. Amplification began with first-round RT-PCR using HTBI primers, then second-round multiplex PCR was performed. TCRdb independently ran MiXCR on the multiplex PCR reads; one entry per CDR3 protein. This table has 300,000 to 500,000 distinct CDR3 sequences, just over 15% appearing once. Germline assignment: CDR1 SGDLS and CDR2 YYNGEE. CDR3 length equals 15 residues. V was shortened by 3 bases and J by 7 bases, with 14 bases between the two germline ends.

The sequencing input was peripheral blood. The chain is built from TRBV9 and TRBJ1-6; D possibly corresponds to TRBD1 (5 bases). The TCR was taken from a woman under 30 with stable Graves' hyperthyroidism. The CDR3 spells CASSAGLSFNSPLHF. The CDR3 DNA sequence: TGTGCCAGCAGCGCAGGGCTATCCTTCAATTCACCCCTCCACTTT.